A selection of T cell receptor beta chains follows, all from one sample in a study of regulatory T cells in long-lasting Graves disease. MiXCR, applied by TCRdb to the multiplex PCR reads, yields one record per CDR3 protein. The table includes 300,000 to 400,000 distinct CDR3 sequences, about 18% detected once. The sequencing here drew on peripheral blood mononuclear cells (PBMCs), taken at new diagnosis, from a patient treated with antithyroid drugs. The receptors were gathered from a female donor with Graves disease. CDR3s include the opening cysteine and the closing phenylalanine or tryptophan. The order of the fields is V gene, CDR3 protein.

V gene: TRBV14; CDR3 protein: CASSPEGDSTNYGYTF
V gene: TRBV5-1; CDR3 protein: CASSPRAVVGQSANTGELFF
V gene: TRBV6-5; CDR3 protein: CASSYSPGPKAVSPLHF
V gene: TRBV12-3/TRBV12-4; CDR3 protein: CASSAGVKETQYF
V gene: TRBV10-3; CDR3 protein: CAISDRQGAYEQYF
V gene: TRBV27; CDR3 protein: CASSFFGDSSYNEQFF
V gene: TRBV7-9; CDR3 protein: CASSLSEQETQYF
V gene: TRBV2; CDR3 protein: CASSEERGNEQFF
V gene: TRBV27; CDR3 protein: CASRPRETGISNEQYF
V gene: TRBV28; CDR3 protein: CASSLFGRGNQPQHF
V gene: TRBV4-1; CDR3 protein: CASSPVGLPTDTQYF
V gene: TRBV11-2; CDR3 protein: CASSLSLAGRDEQFF
V gene: TRBV28; CDR3 protein: CASSRGGEYNEQFF
V gene: TRBV20-1; CDR3 protein: CSAINGLASYNEQFF
V gene: TRBV5-1; CDR3 protein: CASSRGFGEEAFF
V gene: TRBV2; CDR3 protein: CASSEGPDTQYF
V gene: TRBV6-2/TRBV6-3; CDR3 protein: CASSVRDRQFF
V gene: TRBV5-1; CDR3 protein: CASSYPGTTDEQYF
V gene: TRBV18; CDR3 protein: CASSPNRDTEAFF
V gene: TRBV11-2; CDR3 protein: CASSSSRTSGSYEQYF
V gene: TRBV19; CDR3 protein: CASRRGSGNTIYF
V gene: TRBV5-1; CDR3 protein: CASSPNRVDYGYTF
V gene: TRBV20-1; CDR3 protein: CSARATGNERLFF
V gene: TRBV9; CDR3 protein: CASSVVLGELFF
V gene: TRBV10-3; CDR3 protein: CAISESGLAVANVLTF
V gene: TRBV28; CDR3 protein: CASSSPGQRNYGYTF
V gene: TRBV12-3/TRBV12-4; CDR3 protein: CASRPASGQAGYNEQYF
V gene: TRBV6-1; CDR3 protein: CASSSVQANSYEQYF
V gene: TRBV28; CDR3 protein: CASSSWGGGRIDYEQYF
V gene: TRBV27; CDR3 protein: CASSSRQGSNEQYF
V gene: TRBV24-1; CDR3 protein: CATSDFSSNQPQHF
V gene: TRBV28; CDR3 protein: CASSTGGWQPQHF
V gene: TRBV7-9; CDR3 protein: CASSQRTGMQETQYF
V gene: TRBV6-5; CDR3 protein: CASVTGNNNEQFF
V gene: TRBV6-5; CDR3 protein: CASSYRGLSNYGYTF
V gene: TRBV25-1; CDR3 protein: CASSDIRGYTF
V gene: TRBV19; CDR3 protein: CASSTTARNYGYTF
V gene: TRBV6-2/TRBV6-3; CDR3 protein: CASSTGTPAANVLTF
V gene: TRBV6-1; CDR3 protein: CASSQGGSSPYEQYF
V gene: TRBV11-3; CDR3 protein: CASSLEAQLTGELFF
V gene: TRBV6-1; CDR3 protein: CASRAWGQSGNTIYF
V gene: TRBV3-1; CDR3 protein: CASSPLAGYNSPLHF
V gene: TRBV5-1; CDR3 protein: CASSVQGVGYGYTF
V gene: TRBV2; CDR3 protein: CARAGKMKDEQFF
V gene: TRBV7-2; CDR3 protein: CASSPGVAIGGEQYF
V gene: TRBV11-2; CDR3 protein: CASSRAGTGTRFEAFF
V gene: TRBV28; CDR3 protein: CASRVMNTEAFF
V gene: TRBV20-1; CDR3 protein: CSARDGGMGNQPQHF
V gene: TRBV5-6; CDR3 protein: CASSLAAWGGMNTEAFF
V gene: TRBV14; CDR3 protein: CASSQRGAGRNTEAFF
V gene: TRBV12-3/TRBV12-4; CDR3 protein: CASSLAIMDGPNF
V gene: TRBV28; CDR3 protein: CASSLMRAAQYF
V gene: TRBV28; CDR3 protein: CASSTQGGSQPQHF
V gene: TRBV19; CDR3 protein: CASSWVRRGMNTEAFF
V gene: TRBV10-3; CDR3 protein: CAISGLAGGSGTGELFF
V gene: TRBV11-2; CDR3 protein: CASSLESTSGRATGELFF
V gene: TRBV20-1; CDR3 protein: CSARGAHHPYEQYF
V gene: TRBV20-1; CDR3 protein: CSAREFPDHSYEQYF
V gene: TRBV5-1; CDR3 protein: CASSWNRDGTYEQYF